This TCR beta chain was profiled in a study of CD8 T cells in ankylosing spondylitis. The TCR beta libraries were generated through quantitative 5'-RACE incorporating molecular barcodes. TCRdb processed the 5' RACE reads anew with MiXCR; each CDR3 protein has one entry. The sample has roughly 400,000 distinct CDR3 sequences; about a fifth are singletons. The CDR3 is made up of 15 amino acids. V was pared by 5 bases and J by 2 bases, with 6 bases of the junction left unmatched. Germline assignment: CDR1 SGHTA and CDR2 FQGNSA. A note on this clonotype: The antigen remains unidentified.

Findings and limits, study-wide: Reportedly, matched ankylosing spondylitis synovial fluid was significantly enriched for disease-linked clones. Disease-linked clones were found to be CD8+ and relatively rare in peripheral blood. Apparently characteristic of ankylosing spondylitis blood was a TCR beta motif (about 8 highly homologous variants).

The clonotype comes from a male donor with ankylosing spondylitis. The chain combines TRBV7-2 with TRBJ2-5; 9 nucleotides match TRBD2. The specimen sequenced was blood, either unsorted or a sorted T cell fraction (not recorded which). The CDR3 protein is CASSRAGGRQETQYF. CDR3 coding DNA: TGTGCCAGCAGCCGAGCGGGAGGCCGACAAGAGACCCAGTACTTC.